This paragraph covers one T cell receptor (beta chain) sequence. Its binding antigen is unknown. Qualities for individual bases were not recorded, and no much larger clone is one base off. CDR3 length: 12 amino acids, cysteine to phenylalanine. The only DNA kept is the CDR3, 36 bases in frame from the first base. The germline ends are 7 bases apart after V is trimmed by 7 bases and J by 3 bases. CDR1 and CDR2 are drawn from the germline V gene: SGHVS, FQNEAQ. This sample stems from a study of cytomegalovirus exposure and HLA in healthy donors (dated by TCRdb to 2015 to 2018). Regarding the study in general: In an earlier analysis of roughly 500 of the donors, 276 Gb of sequence data and 100 million or so unique TCR beta sequences from about 179 million T cells were reported. An early release that covered roughly 600 HLA-typed donors contained approximately 300 gigabases of sequencing data and 80 million or so unique TCR sequences. Of the approximately 400 genotyped donors, around 81% fell in the genetic ancestry cluster associated with self-reported Caucasian donors. The aim of the study was to test whether cataloging public T cell receptors could identify signatures of past pathogen exposure. The study profiled the T cell repertoires of approximately 700 subjects by immunosequencing and related them to cytomegalovirus serostatus. Along with the approximately 600-subject first cohort, a separate validation cohort of around 110 different subjects was used. To predict cytomegalovirus infection status, the study brought together high-throughput TCR immunosequencing, statistical association of individual TCRs with disease status, and machine learning. In a later analysis, previously published TCR beta repertoires from hundreds of donors were re-analyzed and high-resolution HLA genotyping was added so that TCR occurrence patterns could be studied. The later analysis used no new phenotypic data to find candidate immune exposures, relying instead on TCR beta sequences and their occurrence across donors. In an earlier analysis of around 540 of the donors, high-throughput TCR beta sequencing was used to judge whether each TCR beta V gene segment behaved as functional or pseudogenic. Donor age, sex, ethnicity and CMV serostatus were compiled together with the repertoire data. A later genetic analysis used genome-wide SNP genotypes for about 65% of the 666 donors, treating that subset as a discovery cohort. Every discovery cohort repertoire had been produced on one sequencing platform. Class I and class II HLA loci were covered by the typing at four-digit resolution. Typing coverage varied by locus: roughly 620-640 donors for A, B, C, DRB1 and DQB1; approximately 500 for DQA1; about 600 for DPA1; about 450 for DPB1. Because of strong linkage in the cohort, roughly five DR-DQ haplotypes were treated as single units for association and clustering. Among 398 genotyped donors of the cohort, an average of approximately 240,000 unique TCR beta nucleotide sequences were sequenced per donor, approximately 20% of them non-productive. Study-level results and caveats: A later genetic analysis associated a missense DCLRE1C variant with V-gene and J-gene trimming of TCR beta chains, and an independent cohort replicated the association. The classifier was reported to diagnose cytomegalovirus status with high specificity and sensitivity in both the original and validation cohorts. When HLA alleles, especially DR and DQ, strongly co-occurred, attributing TCR associations to individual alleles was difficult. In this cohort, only TCR beta chains were sequenced, and detectable features were limited by the absence of alpha or paired-chain data. In an earlier analysis of over 550 of the donors, most TCR beta V segments were observed in productive rearrangements about 87% or about 30% of the time, broadly matching IMGT annotations. The sequencing pipeline was judged likely to have produced a cluster of highly shared sequence variants as a technical artifact. Compared with equally common non-associated chains, HLA-associated TCR beta chains in a later analysis were more clonally expanded and had lower generation probabilities. Immune exposure information for the cohort was limited to CMV serostatus. In a later analysis, most CMV-associated TCR beta chains were found to appear HLA-restricted, with HLA associations seemingly driven largely by CMV exposure. Most TCR sequences were observed very rarely across donors, whereas some public TCRs were present in many individuals. Some IMGT-functional V segments, including TRBV6-2 and TRBV6-3, could not be told apart with the 87-base-pair reads, so those segments were excluded. A later analysis found that TCR association rates varied across HLA loci, with DRB1 alleles showing the most associated TCRs and HLA-C alleles the fewest. In vitro tests confirmed that three of the cytomegalovirus-associated TCR beta chains recognize cytomegalovirus antigens. Because counts were too low, more than 15 rarely observed V segments, including chromosome 9 orphons, were excluded from the earlier analysis of some 540 of the donors. A further reported finding was that TCR beta sequences accurately predicted the HLA-A and HLA-B alleles for most subjects in the first cohort. Because HLA typing was unavailable for some donors at each locus, only the typed subset was used in association tests. Correlated functional status among segregating V segments might reflect linkage disequilibrium, but an unknown experimental factor could not be ruled out. The study gave a list of roughly 150 TCR beta chains associated with cytomegalovirus. A later analysis associated approximately 17,000 TCR beta sequences with specific HLA alleles at a false discovery rate of 0.05. The presence/absence analyses assumed that sequencing depth was roughly uniform across donors, and that assumption may not be true. It was suggested by the authors that the approach could potentially be generalized to other disease states and immunological phenotypes. A later analysis reported that several top co-occurrence clusters appeared linked to parvovirus B19, influenza, CMV and Epstein-Barr virus. A later genetic analysis reported fewer N-insertions in productive TCRs among donors in an Asian-associated ancestry cluster than the roughly 670-donor mean.

The library relied on the immunoSEQ multiplex PCR assay. For the multiplex PCR, a mixture combining 60 forward primers for TCR Vbeta segments and 13 reverse primers for TCR Jbeta segments was used. A multiplex PCR assay on genomic DNA amplified the CDR3 region of rearranged TCR beta genes. Amplified TCR beta libraries were sequenced as 87-base-pair reads on the Illumina HiSeq System. On the study's bioinformatics: A later analysis counted about 80 million unique TCR beta chains across the 690 or so repertoires, and approximately 11 million of these chains were shared by at least two donors. Raw reads were error-corrected and collapsed into unique sequences by a nearest-neighbor algorithm in which closely related sequences were merged to remove PCR and sequencing errors. To assign V, D and J gene segments, CDR3 sequences were aligned to IMGT reference sequences. For a sequence to be retained, at least a six-nucleotide match to both a V gene segment and a J gene segment was required. Rearrangements were classified as productive when the CDR3 lacked stop codons and remained in frame with V and J, and all other rearrangements were classified as non-productive. CDR3 was defined by IMGT convention, running from the second conserved V-encoded cysteine to the conserved J-encoded phenylalanine. In an earlier analysis of 587 of the donors, sequences lacking an unambiguous match to a single V gene segment were excluded. In an earlier analysis of some 590 of the donors, V segments were called functional above 56.7% productive rearrangements and were called segregating when the between-donor standard deviation exceeded 5%. To diagnose cytomegalovirus status from the catalog of TCR beta chain sequences, a statistical classification framework was built. In a later analysis, V and J genes were assigned by comparing TCR nucleotide sequences against IMGT/GENE-DB human TR gene sequences. A later analysis assigned CDR3 sequences and most-parsimonious VDJ recombination scenarios with the TCRdist pipeline. In a later analysis, each TCR beta chain was defined by its CDR3 amino acid sequence together with its V-gene family, and reads lacking a unique V-gene family were excluded. In a later analysis, some 600 highly shared, low-generation-probability nucleotide sequences were removed to address suspected cross-contamination and a sequencing artifact. A later analysis calculated a clonal expansion index for each public chain from normalized within-repertoire ranks of inferred template counts. In a later analysis, generation probabilities were computed using a VDJ recombination model fitted to out-of-frame rearrangements, and the results were checked against IGoR. In a later analysis, TCR-TCR, TCR-HLA and TCR-CMV co-occurrence was scored with hypergeometric tests, and a repertoire-size bias correction was applied to TCR pairs. In a later analysis, false discovery rates were estimated by permuting HLA or CMV assignments 20 times. In a later analysis, co-occurring TCRs were grouped using DBSCAN, with TCRdist sequence similarity added in when clustering inside HLA-allele-positive subsets. Co-occurrence clustering excluded repertoires with fewer than 30,000 or more than 120,000 public chains, plus five with anomalous nucleotide sharing. TCRdb provides this immuneACCESS table in a form limited to in-frame rearrangements. Some clones are lacking; in checked studies, under half of them reflect an unresolved V gene, and why the rest are absent is not known. V and J calls and clone size are those listed in that table; D and trimming were worked out from the DNA. In all, the sample holds 150,000 to 200,000 clones, and over 75% of those were seen once. The top ten constitute roughly 1.9% of the sample.

In total, around 600 healthy bone marrow donors made up the cohort. All cohort members were sampled while nominally healthy, although unrecorded immune exposures were likely present. CMV serostatus was recorded as positive for about 310 and negative for about half of the roughly 700 cohort members, whereas no CMV serostatus was recorded for the donor in question. A peripheral blood sample was provided by each donor, and peripheral blood mononuclear cells were used for TCR beta sequencing. The Qiagen DNeasy Blood Extraction Kit was used to extract genomic DNA from the blood cell samples. The specimen sequenced was PBMCs. The V gene is TRBV7-8 and the J gene is TRBJ1-5, and TRBD1 may be the D gene, going by 6 matching bases. This sequence originates from a human donor in good health. The CDR3 protein is CASTGVNQPQHF. The nucleotide sequence reads as follows: TGTGCCAGCACAGGGGTCAATCAGCCCCAGCATTTT.